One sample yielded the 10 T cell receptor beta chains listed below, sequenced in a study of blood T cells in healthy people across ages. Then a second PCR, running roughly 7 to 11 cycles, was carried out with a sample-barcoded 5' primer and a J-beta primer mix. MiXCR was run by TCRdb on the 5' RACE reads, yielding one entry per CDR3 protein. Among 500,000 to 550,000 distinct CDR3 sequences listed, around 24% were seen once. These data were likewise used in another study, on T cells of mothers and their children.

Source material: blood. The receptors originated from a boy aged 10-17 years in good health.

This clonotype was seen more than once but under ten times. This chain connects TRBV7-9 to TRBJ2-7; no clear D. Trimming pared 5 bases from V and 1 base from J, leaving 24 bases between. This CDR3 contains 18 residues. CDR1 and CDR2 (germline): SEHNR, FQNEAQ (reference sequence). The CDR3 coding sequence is TGTGCCAGCAGCCCCCGACGCGTAGGCACGCCGGATTCCTACGAGCAGTACTTC. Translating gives CASSPRRVGTPDSYEQYF.

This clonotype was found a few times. The CDR3 bases are TGTGCCAGCAGCCAAGTGGACAGGGCCTCCTACGAGCAGTACTTC. Protein sequence: CASSQVDRASYEQYF. The chain couples TRBV4-2 to TRBJ2-7; the match to TRBD1 covers 8 bases. The CDR3 loop spans 15 amino acids. Germline trimming cut 1 base from V and 0 bases from J; bases unmatched to any gene: 2. Per the germline V gene, CDR1 is LGHNA and CDR2 is YNFKEQ.

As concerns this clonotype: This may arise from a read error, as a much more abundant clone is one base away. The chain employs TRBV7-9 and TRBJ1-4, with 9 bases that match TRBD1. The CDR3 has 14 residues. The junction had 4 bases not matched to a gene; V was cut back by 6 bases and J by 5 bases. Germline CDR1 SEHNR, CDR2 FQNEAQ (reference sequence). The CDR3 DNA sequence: TGTGCCAGCAGGCCCGGGACAGGGAATGAAAAACTGTTTTTT. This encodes CASRPGTGNEKLFF.

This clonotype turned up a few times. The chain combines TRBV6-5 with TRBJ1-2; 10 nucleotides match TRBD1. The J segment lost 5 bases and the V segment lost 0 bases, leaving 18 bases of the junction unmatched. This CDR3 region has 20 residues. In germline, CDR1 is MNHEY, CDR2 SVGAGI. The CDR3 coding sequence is TGTGCCAGCAGTTACTCCTTTGGGGACAGGGGCGTGCCCTTTGGGTATGGCTACACCTTC. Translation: CASSYSFGDRGVPFGYGYTF.

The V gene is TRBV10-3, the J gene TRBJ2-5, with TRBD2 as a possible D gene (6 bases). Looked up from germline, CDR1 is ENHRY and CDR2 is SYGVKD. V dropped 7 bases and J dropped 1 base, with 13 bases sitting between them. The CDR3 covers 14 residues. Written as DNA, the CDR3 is TGTGCCATCAAAAATGGCGGGATCCAAGAGACCCAGTACTTC. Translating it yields CAIKNGGIQETQYF.

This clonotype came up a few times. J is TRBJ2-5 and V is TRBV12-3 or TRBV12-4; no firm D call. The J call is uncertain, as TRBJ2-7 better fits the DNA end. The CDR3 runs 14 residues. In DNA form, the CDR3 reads TGTGCCAGCAGTAAGGGCAATCTGAGGTACGAGCAGTACTTC. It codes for CASSKGNLRYEQYF.

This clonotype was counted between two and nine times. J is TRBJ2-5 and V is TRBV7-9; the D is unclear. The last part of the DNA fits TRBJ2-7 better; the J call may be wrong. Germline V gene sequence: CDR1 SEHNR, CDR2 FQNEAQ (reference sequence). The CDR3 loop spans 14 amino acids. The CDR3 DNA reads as TGTGCCAGCAGCTTAGTACAGATGCCCTACGAGCAGTACTTC. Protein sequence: CASSLVQMPYEQYF.

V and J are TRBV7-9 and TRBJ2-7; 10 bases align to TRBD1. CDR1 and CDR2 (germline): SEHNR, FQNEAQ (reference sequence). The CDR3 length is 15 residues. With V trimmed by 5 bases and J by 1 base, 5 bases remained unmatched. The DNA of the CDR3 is TGTGCCAGCAGCAGCGGGACAGGGGTTTCCTACGAGCAGTACTTC. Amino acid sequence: CASSSGTGVSYEQYF.

Here the CDR3 DNA reads TGTGCCAGCAGCGAGACCGGGGAGCTGTTTTTT. It encodes CASSETGELFF. The V and J genes are TRBV2 and TRBJ2-2, with D hard to call. The CDR3 has 11 amino acids. Germline CDR1 is SNHLY and CDR2 is FYNNEI. The V and J ends lost 6 bases and 5 bases respectively, with 4 bases between them.

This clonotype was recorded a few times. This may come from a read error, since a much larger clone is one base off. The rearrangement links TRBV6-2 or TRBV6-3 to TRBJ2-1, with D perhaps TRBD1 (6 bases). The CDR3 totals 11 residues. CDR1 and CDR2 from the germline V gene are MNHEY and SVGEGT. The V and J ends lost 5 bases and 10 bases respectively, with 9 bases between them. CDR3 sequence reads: CASSHTGEQFF. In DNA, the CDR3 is TGTGCCAGCAGTCATACAGGGGAGCAGTTCTTC.